This entry concerns a single T cell receptor beta chain. What antigen it recognizes has not been identified. Within one base of it there is no much larger clone, and no base qualities were kept. Library method: the immunoSEQ multiplex PCR assay. A mixture of 60 forward primers for TCR Vbeta segments and 13 reverse primers for TCR Jbeta segments was used in the multiplex PCR. The CDR3 region of rearranged TCR beta genes was amplified from genomic DNA with a multiplex PCR assay. Amplified TCR beta libraries were sequenced as 87-base-pair reads on the Illumina HiSeq System. The published analysis was carried out like this. A later analysis counted 65 million to 90 million unique TCR beta chains across the 650 to 800 repertoires, and roughly 11 million of these chains were shared by at least two donors. A nearest-neighbor algorithm error-corrected the raw reads and collapsed the reads into unique sequences, merging closely related sequences to remove PCR and sequencing errors. To assign V, D and J gene segments, CDR3 sequences were aligned to IMGT reference sequences. For a sequence to be retained, a match of at least six nucleotides to both a V gene segment and a J gene segment was required. A rearrangement counted as productive if the CDR3 had no stop codons and remained in frame with V and J, and every other rearrangement counted as non-productive. CDR3 was defined by IMGT convention, running from the second conserved V-encoded cysteine to the conserved J-encoded phenylalanine. The earlier analysis of approximately 500 of the donors excluded sequences that lacked an unambiguous match to a single V gene segment. In an earlier analysis of approximately 550 of the donors, V segments were called functional above 56.7% productive rearrangements and were called segregating when the between-donor standard deviation exceeded 5%. A statistical classification framework was built to diagnose cytomegalovirus status from the catalog of TCR beta chain sequences. A later analysis assigned V and J genes by comparing TCR nucleotide sequences with IMGT/GENE-DB human TR gene sequences. Using the TCRdist pipeline, a later analysis assigned CDR3 sequences along with most-parsimonious VDJ recombination scenarios. In a later analysis, each TCR beta chain was defined by its CDR3 amino acid sequence together with its V-gene family, and reads lacking a unique V-gene family were excluded. A later analysis removed 550 to 650 highly shared, low-generation-probability nucleotide sequences to deal with suspected cross-contamination and a sequencing artifact. In a later analysis, a clonal expansion index for each public chain was calculated from normalized within-repertoire ranks of inferred template counts. In a later analysis, generation probabilities were computed using a VDJ recombination model fitted to out-of-frame rearrangements, and the results were checked against IGoR. In a later analysis, hypergeometric tests were used to score TCR-TCR, TCR-HLA and TCR-CMV co-occurrence, with a repertoire-size bias correction applied to TCR pairs. To estimate false discovery rates, a later analysis permuted the HLA or CMV assignments 20 times. In a later analysis, co-occurring TCRs were grouped using DBSCAN, with TCRdist sequence similarity added in when clustering inside HLA-allele-positive subsets. Co-occurrence clustering excluded repertoires with fewer than 30,000 or more than 120,000 public chains, plus five with anomalous nucleotide sharing. Sourced from immuneACCESS, this table was stored by TCRdb with only in-frame sequences that have V and J called. A share of the clones is absent; for the studies checked, an unresolved V gene accounts for under half, and the remainder has no known explanation. V and J calls and clone size are as listed in that table; D and trimming were resolved from the DNA. The sample yields 85,000 to 95,000 clones; 6.5% to 8% were counted once. About 2.1% of the sample belongs to the ten largest clones.

The cohort was made up of several hundred healthy bone marrow donors. All cohort members were sampled while nominally healthy, although unrecorded immune exposures were likely present. The donor tested CMV seronegative and was one of the 352 seronegative cohort members. Each donor provided a peripheral blood sample, and peripheral blood mononuclear cells were used for TCR beta sequencing. Genomic DNA was extracted from the blood cell samples with the Qiagen DNeasy Blood Extraction Kit. Its CDR3 holds 14 amino acids, cysteine through phenylalanine. CDR3 DNA is the only sequence kept; it has 42 bases, read in frame from the first base. V has 6 bases trimmed and J has 4 bases trimmed; junction bases matching no gene number 5. For CDR1 and CDR2, the germline V gene lists ENHRY and SYGVKD. This record belongs to a study of cytomegalovirus exposure and HLA in healthy donors (dated by TCRdb to 2017 to 2019). Notes on the research overall: An earlier analysis of under 600 of the donors reported approximately 300 Gb of sequence data and roughly 110 million unique TCR beta sequences from 190 million or so T cells. An early release that covered roughly 600 HLA-typed donors contained 250 to 350 gigabases of sequencing data and tens of millions of unique TCR sequences. The genetic ancestry cluster associated with self-reported Caucasian donors included about 84% of the approximately 410 genotyped donors. The study aimed to test whether cataloging public T cell receptors could reveal signatures of past pathogen exposure. The T cell repertoires of several hundred subjects were profiled by immunosequencing and related to cytomegalovirus serostatus. In addition to the first cohort of 500 to 850 subjects, a separate validation cohort of 130 or so different subjects was used. High-throughput TCR immunosequencing, statistical association of individual TCRs with disease status, and machine learning were combined to predict cytomegalovirus infection status. In a later analysis, previously published TCR beta repertoires from 500 to 750 donors were re-analyzed and high-resolution HLA genotyping was added so that TCR occurrence patterns could be studied. Rather than drawing on any new phenotypic data, the later analysis identified candidate immune exposures from TCR beta sequences and the way those sequences occurred across donors. An earlier analysis of fewer than 700 of the donors applied high-throughput TCR beta sequencing to assess whether each TCR beta V gene segment acted as functional or pseudogenic. Donor age, sex, ethnicity and CMV serostatus were compiled alongside the repertoire data. Genome-wide SNP genotypes for about 55% of the roughly 670 donors were used in a later genetic analysis, which treated that subset as a discovery cohort. Every repertoire in the discovery cohort had been generated on one and the same sequencing platform. HLA typing covered class I and class II loci at four-digit resolution. Typing coverage differed by locus: A, B, C, DRB1 and DQB1 were typed in roughly 620-640 donors, DQA1 in approximately 520, DPA1 in around 600, and DPB1 in just under 490. Roughly five DR-DQ haplotypes were treated as single units for association and clustering because of strong linkage in the cohort. Among around 400 genotyped donors of the cohort, an average of approximately 240,000 unique TCR beta nucleotide sequences were sequenced per donor, around 20% of them non-productive. What the work shows at the level of the full study, not this receptor alone: A later genetic analysis reported fewer N-insertions in productive TCRs among donors in an Asian-associated ancestry cluster than the roughly 620-donor mean. CMV serostatus was the only immune exposure information available for the cohort. A further reported finding was that TCR beta sequences accurately predicted the HLA-A and HLA-B alleles for most subjects in the first cohort. When HLA alleles, especially DR and DQ, strongly co-occurred, TCR associations were difficult to assign to individual alleles. The presence/absence analyses assumed that sequencing depth was roughly uniform across donors, and that assumption may not be true. Specific HLA alleles were associated with 18,000 or so TCR beta sequences at a false discovery rate of 0.05 in a later analysis. The classifier was reported to diagnose cytomegalovirus status with high specificity and sensitivity in both the original and validation cohorts. In a later analysis, HLA-associated TCR beta chains were found to be more clonally expanded and to have lower generation probabilities than equally common non-associated chains. It was suggested by the authors that the approach could potentially be generalized to other disease states and immunological phenotypes. In a later analysis, most CMV-associated TCR beta chains were found to appear HLA-restricted, with HLA associations seemingly driven largely by CMV exposure. This cohort had only TCR beta chains sequenced, and the lack of alpha or paired-chain data limited which features could be detected. A later genetic analysis associated a missense DCLRE1C variant with V-gene and J-gene trimming of TCR beta chains, and an independent cohort replicated the association. Broadly in line with IMGT annotations, most TCR beta V segments showed up in productive rearrangements about 87% or about 30% of the time in an earlier analysis of about 500 of the donors. In a later analysis, the rate of TCR association differed among HLA loci, with DRB1 alleles having the most associated TCRs and HLA-C alleles having the fewest. A later analysis reported that several top co-occurrence clusters appeared linked to parvovirus B19, influenza, CMV and Epstein-Barr virus. Because HLA typing was unavailable for some donors at each locus, only the typed subset was used in association tests. Because counts were too low, about 18 rarely observed V segments, including chromosome 9 orphons, were left out of the earlier analysis of about 500 of the donors. The 87-base-pair reads could not distinguish some IMGT-functional V segments, including TRBV6-2 and TRBV6-3, so those segments were excluded. A group of highly shared sequence variants was considered likely to be a technical artifact of the sequencing pipeline. A few of the identified cytomegalovirus-associated TCR beta chains were confirmed in vitro to be specific for cytomegalovirus antigens. The study listed 150 to 200 TCR beta chains as associated with cytomegalovirus. While some public TCRs were present in many individuals, most TCR sequences turned up only very rarely across donors. Linkage disequilibrium might explain the correlated functional status among segregating V segments, but an unknown experimental factor could not be ruled out.

This sequence originates from a man over 45 in good health and CMV-seronegative. Recombination connected TRBV10-3 to TRBJ1-4; TRBD1 aligns with 7 central bases. Sequencing input: PBMCs. The sequenced DNA: TGTGCCATCAGGGCCGGGACAGATAATGAAAAACTGTTTTTT. The resulting protein is CAIRAGTDNEKLFF.